These T cell receptor beta chains were read from a single sample in a study of blood T cell repertoires in COVID-19. Clones were sequenced by immunoSEQ multiplex PCR, and TCRdb holds only the in-frame ones, with some missing. The sample lists about 440,000 clones, 90% occurring once. Sequenced material: PBMCs or T cells enriched from blood (not recorded which). The receptor source for this set is a man between 18 and 29 years old who had recovered from COVID-19. CDR3s include the opening cysteine and the closing phenylalanine or tryptophan. Fields, in order: clone size, D gene, V gene, J gene, CDR3 DNA, CDR3 protein. The D gene is left open where the match is weak. Size is omitted from some rows. Given values are once, few, many or a class for expanded clones.

NA	NA	TRBV7-9	TRBJ1-6	TGTGCCAGCAGCCCTCGGGAGGGCTATAATTCACCCCTCCACTTT	CASSPREGYNSPLHF
NA	NA	TRBV9	TRBJ2-1	TGTGCCAGCAGCGTAGGGGCGGGGATATACAATGAGCAGTTCTTC	CASSVGAGIYNEQFF
NA	NA	TRBV5-4	TRBJ2-2	TGTGCCAGCAGGTCTAGCGCCACCGGGGAGCTGTTTTTT	CASRSSATGELFF
NA	NA	TRBV12-3/TRBV12-4	TRBJ2-7	TGTGCCAGCAGTCCACCGGGTTCCTACGAGCAGTACTTC	CASSPPGSYEQYF
few	NA	TRBV20-1	TRBJ1-3	TGCAGTGCTAGTCGTGGGAGCCACTCTGGAAACACCATATATTTT	CSASRGSHSGNTIYF
NA	NA	TRBV24-1	TRBJ2-3	TGTGCCACCAGTGATTTGGGGGCGGGACCCACAGATACGCAGTATTTT	CATSDLGAGPTDTQYF
once	NA	TRBV29-1	TRBJ1-1	TGCAGCGTTGGAGAAGACTCATCCTCTCCTGAAGCTTTCTTT	CSVGEDSSSPEAFF
NA	TRBD1	TRBV5-1	TRBJ1-1	TGCGCCAGCAGCTTGGAACAGGGGGGCACTGAAGCTTTCTTT	CASSLEQGGTEAFF
NA	TRBD1	TRBV5-1	TRBJ2-1	TGCGCCAGCAGCCCGGGACAGGGGGGTAATGAGCAGTTCTTC	CASSPGQGGNEQFF
NA	TRBD1	TRBV11-2	TRBJ2-3	TGTGCCAGCAGCTACAGGGGACAGGGCTCATCGGCGGCAGATACGCAGTATTTT	CASSYRGQGSSAADTQYF
few	TRBD2	TRBV19	TRBJ2-4	TGTGCCAGTAGTATAGGTCGGGGGGAGAAAAACATTCAGTACTTC	CASSIGRGEKNIQYF
NA	TRBD1	TRBV3-1/TRBV3-2	TRBJ1-2	TGTGCCAGCAGCCAGACGACAGGGGGCTTACTCGGCTACACCTTC	CASSQTTGGLLGYTF
NA	NA	TRBV2	TRBJ2-2	TGTGCCAGCAGTGAACCGGGGGTGAACACCGGGGAGCTGTTTTTT	CASSEPGVNTGELFF
NA	NA	TRBV2	TRBJ2-1	TGTGCCAGCAGTTACGGATCAGGGTCTGAGCAGTTCTTC	CASSYGSGSEQFF
NA	TRBD1	TRBV5-1	TRBJ1-1	TGCGCCAGCAGCCCCGGACAGGGAGGATTCACTGAAGCTTTCTTT	CASSPGQGGFTEAFF
NA	NA	TRBV12-3/TRBV12-4	TRBJ1-4	TGTGCCAGCAGGTCTCCAACTAATGAAAAACTGTTTTTT	CASRSPTNEKLFF
NA	NA	TRBV6-2/TRBV6-3	TRBJ1-4	TGTGCCAGCAGCCCTTACACAGGAGCAACTAATGAAAAACTGTTTTTT	CASSPYTGATNEKLFF
NA	TRBD1	TRBV12-5	TRBJ2-1	TGTGCTAGTGGTTTGGTACGGGGGACAGGGGGTCTATCTTTTGACAATGAGCAGTTCTTC	CASGLVRGTGGLSFDNEQFF
NA	NA	TRBV2	TRBJ1-2	TGTGCCAGCAGTGAGAGTACAGGGATGAGCGGCTACACCTTC	CASSESTGMSGYTF
NA	NA	TRBV6-5	TRBJ2-5	TGTGCCAGCAGTTACTTCCTGAGCGGATACCAAGAGACCCAGTACTTC	CASSYFLSGYQETQYF
NA	NA	TRBV7-8	TRBJ1-6	TGTGCCAGCAGCTTAGATTCCCCACAGGTCGGGTCCTATAATTCACCCCTCCACTTT	CASSLDSPQVGSYNSPLHF
NA	TRBD1	TRBV25-1	TRBJ1-1	TGTGCCAGCAGGAAGCGGACAGGGCACCTGATGAACACTGAAGCTTTCTTT	CASRKRTGHLMNTEAFF
NA	TRBD2	TRBV6-5	TRBJ2-1	TGTGCCAGCAGTCTAGGGAGGGCCGGGAATGAGCAGTTCTTC	CASSLGRAGNEQFF
NA	TRBD2	TRBV10-1	TRBJ2-1	TGCGCCAGCAGCCAGTCGGGAGGGTCCTACAATGAGCAGTTCTTC	CASSQSGGSYNEQFF
NA	TRBD1	TRBV3-1/TRBV3-2	TRBJ1-1	TGTGCCAGCAGCCGGGGACAGTACACTGAAGCTTTCTTT	CASSRGQYTEAFF
NA	TRBD1	TRBV9	TRBJ1-1	TGTGCCAGCAGCGAGGGACAGGGGAACCCTGAAGCTTTCTTT	CASSEGQGNPEAFF
NA	NA	TRBV28	TRBJ2-2	TGTGCCAGCAGGAGTCCGGGAGTCCGGGACACCGGGGAGCTGTTTTTT	CASRSPGVRDTGELFF
NA	NA	TRBV27	TRBJ1-1	TGTGCCAGCAGTGTACCGGGACATGCGGCTTTCTTT	CASSVPGHAAFF
NA	NA	TRBV27	TRBJ2-7	TGTGCCAGCAGTTTAAGAGGGGGTAGAAGCGAGCAGTACTTC	CASSLRGGRSEQYF
few	TRBD1	TRBV27	TRBJ1-1	TGTGCCAGCAGTTCAGACAGGGGGAGGGCTTTCTTT	CASSSDRGRAFF
NA	TRBD2	TRBV11-2	TRBJ2-3	TGTGCCAGCAGCTGGACTAGCGGGGGACCAGATACGCAGTATTTT	CASSWTSGGPDTQYF
NA	TRBD1	TRBV3-1/TRBV3-2	TRBJ1-2	TGTGCCAGCAGCCCTGCCGGGACAGGGTATTCTGGCTACACCTTC	CASSPAGTGYSGYTF
NA	NA	TRBV5-1	TRBJ2-5	TGCGCCAGCAGCTTGGGACTAGAAGAGACCCAGTACTTC	CASSLGLEETQYF
once	NA	TRBV19	TRBJ1-5	TGTGCCAGTAGTAGGGGCGAAAGGGATAGCAATCAGCCCCAGCATTTT	CASSRGERDSNQPQHF
NA	TRBD1	TRBV7-3	TRBJ2-7	TGTGCCAGCAGCTTGACAGGGGGCGCCGGTTCCGAGCAGTACTTC	CASSLTGGAGSEQYF
NA	NA	TRBV7-9	TRBJ1-2	TGTGCCAGCAGCTTACCAGGGGTAGTTCACTATGGCTACACCTTC	CASSLPGVVHYGYTF
NA	NA	TRBV18	TRBJ2-2	TGTGCCAGCTCACAATCGGGGGACACCGGGGAGCTGTTTTTT	CASSQSGDTGELFF
NA	NA	TRBV4-1	TRBJ1-3	TGCGCCAGCAGCTTAACCCAAGCTGAATACTCTGGAAACACCATATATTTT	CASSLTQAEYSGNTIYF
NA	NA	TRBV6-5	TRBJ1-5	TGTGCCAGCAGGGCAAAATCACAGGGTCAGCCCCAGCATTTT	CASRAKSQGQPQHF
NA	NA	TRBV12-5	TRBJ1-2	TGTGCTAGTGGTTTGGTACTCGGGGGTAATGGCTACACCTTC	CASGLVLGGNGYTF
once	NA	TRBV9	TRBJ1-6	TGTGCCAGCAGCGAACGGGCGACAGCCTCACCCCTCCACTTT	CASSERATASPLHF
NA	NA	TRBV4-1	TRBJ1-1	TGCGCCAGCAGCCAAGTGTTCAGTTGGAACACTGAAGCTTTCTTT	CASSQVFSWNTEAFF
NA	NA	TRBV15	TRBJ2-5	TGTGCCACCAGCAGAGATTTACAGGAAGAGACCCAGTACTTC	CATSRDLQEETQYF
NA	NA	TRBV28	TRBJ2-1	TGTGCCAGCGCAGTAGACTGGAGCTCCTACAATGAGCAGTTCTTC	CASAVDWSSYNEQFF
NA	NA	TRBV3-1/TRBV3-2	TRBJ1-2	TGTGCCAGCAGCCTGCGGGGCCATCGCAACTATGGCTACACCTTC	CASSLRGHRNYGYTF
NA	NA	TRBV6-5	TRBJ2-7	TGTGCCAGCAGTTATGGGCAGACCTACGAGCAGTACTTC	CASSYGQTYEQYF
NA	NA	TRBV6-5	TRBJ1-1	TGTGCCAGCAGCCGCACGGACACAAACACTGAAGCTTTCTTT	CASSRTDTNTEAFF
NA	NA	TRBV28	TRBJ1-5	TGTGCCAGCAGTTTCGCAGGTAGGCAGCCCCAGCATTTT	CASSFAGRQPQHF
few	NA	TRBV11-3	TRBJ2-1	TGTGCCAGCAGCTCCTGGTTCTCTAGTAATGAGCAGTTCTTC	CASSSWFSSNEQFF
NA	NA	TRBV5-4	TRBJ1-2	TGTGCCAGCAGCCGTCCGACTGAAAATAACTATGGCTACACCTTC	CASSRPTENNYGYTF
NA	NA	TRBV28	TRBJ2-3	TGTGCCAGCAGCCCTCTTGGAGAATCTAGCACAGATACGCAGTATTTT	CASSPLGESSTDTQYF